Listed below are T cell receptor beta chains from one sample, sequenced in a study of cytomegalovirus exposure and HLA in healthy donors. TCRdb's table, derived via immunoSEQ multiplex PCR, lists solely in-frame clones and lacks some. The table has 65,000 to 75,000 clones, about 73% seen once. Sequenced material: PBMCs. The receptors derive from a woman in her sixties in good health and CMV-seropositive. Both conserved end residues are part of each CDR3. Each record gives: clone size, J gene, V gene, D gene, CDR3 protein, CDR3 DNA. D genes are given only for firm matches. The size field is filled for only some rows; it gives once, few, many or a size class.

clone_size: .
j_call: TRBJ2-2
v_call: TRBV18
d_call: TRBD1
cdr3_aa: CASSRTGGKGELFF
cdr3_nt: TGTGCCAGCTCCCGGACAGGGGGAAAAGGGGAGCTGTTTTTT

clone_size: .
j_call: TRBJ1-2
v_call: TRBV19
d_call: .
cdr3_aa: CASSRELSGYTF
cdr3_nt: TGTGCCAGTAGTAGGGAGTTGAGTGGCTACACCTTC

clone_size: .
j_call: TRBJ2-7
v_call: TRBV5-1
d_call: .
cdr3_aa: CASSLASSYEQYF
cdr3_nt: TGCGCCAGCAGCTTGGCCAGTTCCTACGAGCAGTACTTC

clone_size: once
j_call: TRBJ2-2
v_call: TRBV6-1
d_call: .
cdr3_aa: CASKGTRGTGELFF
cdr3_nt: TGTGCCAGCAAAGGAACTCGAGGGACCGGGGAGCTGTTTTTT

clone_size: few
j_call: TRBJ1-5
v_call: TRBV5-1
d_call: .
cdr3_aa: CASSTDSSNQPQHF
cdr3_nt: TGCGCCAGCAGCACTGACAGTAGCAATCAGCCCCAGCATTTT

clone_size: .
j_call: TRBJ2-3
v_call: TRBV5-1
d_call: TRBD2
cdr3_aa: CASSLQAGGTDTQYF
cdr3_nt: TGCGCCAGCAGCTTGCAAGCGGGGGGGACAGATACGCAGTATTTT

clone_size: .
j_call: TRBJ2-2
v_call: TRBV5-4
d_call: .
cdr3_aa: CASSSGVNMNTGELFF
cdr3_nt: TGTGCCAGCAGCTCGGGGGTGAATATGAACACCGGGGAGCTGTTTTTT

clone_size: .
j_call: TRBJ2-5
v_call: TRBV5-5
d_call: .
cdr3_aa: CASSGGGGSRRTQYF
cdr3_nt: TGTGCCAGCAGCGGAGGGGGGGGGTCGAGGAGGACCCAGTACTTC

clone_size: .
j_call: TRBJ2-1
v_call: TRBV9
d_call: .
cdr3_aa: CASSPSGSVINEQFF
cdr3_nt: TGTGCCAGCAGCCCTAGTGGGAGTGTAATAAATGAGCAGTTCTTC

clone_size: .
j_call: TRBJ2-6
v_call: TRBV7-2
d_call: .
cdr3_aa: CASSEQVSGANVLTF
cdr3_nt: TGTGCCAGCAGCGAACAGGTCTCTGGGGCCAACGTCCTGACTTTC

clone_size: .
j_call: TRBJ1-2
v_call: TRBV2
d_call: TRBD1
cdr3_aa: CASSGTGVRYGYTF
cdr3_nt: TGTGCCAGCAGTGGGACAGGGGTTCGGTATGGCTACACCTTC

clone_size: few
j_call: TRBJ2-1
v_call: TRBV10-3
d_call: .
cdr3_aa: CAISESGVGGEFF
cdr3_nt: TGTGCCATCAGTGAGTCGGGGGTGGGAGGTGAGTTCTTC

clone_size: .
j_call: TRBJ1-2
v_call: TRBV6-5
d_call: .
cdr3_aa: CASSTTEKIYGYTF
cdr3_nt: TGTGCCAGCAGCACGACAGAGAAAATCTATGGCTACACCTTC

clone_size: once
j_call: TRBJ1-2
v_call: TRBV6-5
d_call: TRBD1
cdr3_aa: CASRNTGTGAVGYTF
cdr3_nt: TGTGCCAGCAGAAACACCGGGACAGGGGCGGTTGGCTACACCTTC

clone_size: .
j_call: TRBJ2-5
v_call: TRBV21-1
d_call: .
cdr3_aa: CARTFIWRGRGSQETQYF
cdr3_nt: TGTGCCAGGACGTTTATTTGGAGGGGGCGTGGGAGCCAAGAGACCCAGTACTTC

clone_size: .
j_call: TRBJ1-2
v_call: TRBV30
d_call: .
cdr3_aa: CAWSVQVGEGYTF
cdr3_nt: TGTGCCTGGAGTGTACAGGTGGGCGAGGGCTACACCTTC

clone_size: .
j_call: TRBJ1-1
v_call: TRBV7-9
d_call: .
cdr3_aa: CASSSYRANTEAFF
cdr3_nt: TGTGCCAGCAGCTCCTACAGGGCGAACACTGAAGCTTTCTTT

clone_size: few
j_call: TRBJ1-1
v_call: TRBV5-1
d_call: .
cdr3_aa: CASSREAEVGTEAFF
cdr3_nt: TGCGCCAGCAGCAGGGAGGCGGAGGTGGGCACTGAAGCTTTCTTT

clone_size: .
j_call: TRBJ1-1
v_call: TRBV11-2
d_call: .
cdr3_aa: CASKVGGLGGNTEAFF
cdr3_nt: TGTGCCAGCAAGGTGGGGGGGCTTGGGGGGAACACTGAAGCTTTCTTT

clone_size: .
j_call: TRBJ1-5
v_call: TRBV6-6
d_call: TRBD1
cdr3_aa: CASRDRGINQPQHF
cdr3_nt: TGTGCCAGCAGGGACAGGGGAATCAATCAGCCCCAGCATTTT

clone_size: .
j_call: TRBJ2-2
v_call: TRBV2
d_call: .
cdr3_aa: CASTTREGNTGELFF
cdr3_nt: TGTGCCAGCACTACAAGAGAGGGGAACACCGGGGAGCTGTTTTTT

clone_size: once
j_call: TRBJ1-4
v_call: TRBV6-1
d_call: TRBD1
cdr3_aa: CASRTGTANEKLFF
cdr3_nt: TGTGCCAGCAGAACCGGGACAGCAAATGAAAAACTGTTTTTT

clone_size: .
j_call: TRBJ2-1
v_call: TRBV5-6
d_call: .
cdr3_aa: CASSREGDFYNEQFF
cdr3_nt: TGTGCCAGCAGCCGGGAAGGGGACTTTTACAATGAGCAGTTCTTC

clone_size: .
j_call: TRBJ2-1
v_call: TRBV11-3
d_call: .
cdr3_aa: CASSPQPVGLYNEQFF
cdr3_nt: TGTGCCAGCAGCCCCCAACCAGTGGGACTCTACAATGAGCAGTTCTTC

clone_size: once
j_call: TRBJ1-3
v_call: TRBV10-3
d_call: TRBD1
cdr3_aa: CAISEAAGGANGNTIYF
cdr3_nt: TGTGCCATCAGTGAGGCGGCAGGGGGCGCAAACGGAAACACCATATATTTT

clone_size: .
j_call: TRBJ1-1
v_call: TRBV18
d_call: .
cdr3_aa: CASSPLGREGNTEAFF
cdr3_nt: TGTGCCAGCTCACCACTGGGGAGGGAGGGGAACACTGAAGCTTTCTTT

clone_size: few
j_call: TRBJ2-1
v_call: TRBV5-4
d_call: TRBD2
cdr3_aa: CATPGLAGQAGEQFF
cdr3_nt: TGTGCCACCCCGGGACTAGCGGGCCAGGCCGGTGAGCAGTTCTTC

clone_size: .
j_call: TRBJ1-5
v_call: TRBV18
d_call: .
cdr3_aa: CASSPFQDTQSGAQHF
cdr3_nt: TGTGCCAGCTCACCCTTCCAGGACACCCAATCAGGAGCCCAGCATTTT

clone_size: .
j_call: TRBJ2-1
v_call: TRBV12-5
d_call: .
cdr3_aa: CASGLVRSGLLNEQFF
cdr3_nt: TGTGCTAGTGGTTTGGTGAGGAGCGGGCTTTTAAATGAGCAGTTCTTC

clone_size: .
j_call: TRBJ1-5
v_call: TRBV4-1
d_call: .
cdr3_aa: CASSQDSQGGQPQHF
cdr3_nt: TGCGCCAGCAGCCAAGATAGTCAGGGTGGGCAGCCCCAGCATTTT

clone_size: .
j_call: TRBJ1-5
v_call: TRBV30
d_call: TRBD1
cdr3_aa: CAWRGQGNQPQHF
cdr3_nt: TGTGCCTGGAGGGGACAGGGGAATCAGCCCCAGCATTTT

clone_size: .
j_call: TRBJ2-7
v_call: TRBV5-6
d_call: TRBD2
cdr3_aa: CASSPPGGFYEQYF
cdr3_nt: TGTGCCAGCAGCCCACCCGGGGGGTTCTACGAGCAGTACTTC